Following are 11 T cell receptor beta chains from one sample sequenced in a study of blood T cell repertoires in COVID-19. Profiling relied on immunoSEQ multiplex PCR, and the TCRdb table lists in-frame clones only, not all of them. The sample lists approximately 170,000 clones, around four fifths occurring once. Source material: peripheral blood. The receptors here all came from a woman older than 75 with acute or convalescent COVID-19.

The chain carries TRBV3-1 (or the pseudogene TRBV3-2) and TRBJ1-6; D is unclear. CDR1 and CDR2 from the germline V gene are LGHDT and YNNKEL (reference sequence). This CDR3 comprises 16 residues. V was cut by 0 bases and J by 4 bases, with 10 bases left in between. The CDR3, as DNA: TGTGCCAGCAGCCAAGATGGCGCCGGGTATAATTCACCCCTCCACTTT. This gives the protein CASSQDGAGYNSPLHF.

The chain employs TRBV4-2 and TRBJ2-2; 8 bases fit TRBD2. CDR1 is LGHNA, CDR2 YNFKEQ, per germline. CDR3 length: 17 residues. Trimming took 4 bases from V and 1 from J; bases not matched to a gene: 8. This CDR3 reads CASSPVAREGNTGELFF. The CDR3 DNA reads as TGTGCCAGCAGCCCCGTTGCCCGGGAGGGGAACACCGGGGAGCTGTTTTTT.

The chain uses TRBV10-3 and TRBJ1-1; perhaps TRBD1 as D (6 bases). Germline lookup yields CDR1 ENHRY and CDR2 SYGVKD. V was shortened by 10 bases and J by 3 bases, with 21 bases between the two germline ends. CDR3 length: 15 amino acids. The CDR3, as DNA: TGTGCCACCAAGTTGACGGAGGACAGCCACACTGAAGCTTTCTTT. Protein product: CATKLTEDSHTEAFF.

The chain uses TRBV19 and TRBJ2-7; TRBD2 agrees at 10 bases. This CDR3 region has 18 residues. V lost 3 bases and J lost 0; bases outside the gene matches: 11. Looked up from germline, CDR1 is LNHDA and CDR2 is SQIVND (reference sequence). CDR3 bases: TGTGCCAGTAGTATTTGGTCTAGCGGGAGCGTCTCCTCCTACGAGCAGTACTTC. Protein: CASSIWSSGSVSSYEQYF.

This clone was detected only once. The J gene is TRBJ1-1, the V gene TRBV6-5; D gene uncertain. This CDR3 comprises 13 residues. Trimming shortened V by 5 bases and J by 1 base, and 8 bases separated the two germline ends. Germline CDR1 MNHEY, CDR2 SVGAGI. CDR3 in amino acids: CASSPDWNTEAFF. The CDR3 DNA follows: TGTGCCAGCAGTCCCGACTGGAACACTGAAGCTTTCTTT.

This clone showed up just once. V and J are TRBV6-5 and TRBJ2-7, with a tentative D call TRBD2 (5 bases). The CDR3 spans 16 residues. Between the trimmed V and J ends, which lost 0 bases and 0 bases, there was a span of 12 bases. Per germline, CDR1 MNHEY and CDR2 SVGAGI. The CDR3 DNA follows: TGTGCCAGCAGTTACTCTTTTTATGGGAGCTCCTACGAGCAGTACTTC. Protein sequence: CASSYSFYGSSYEQYF.

The CDR3 coding sequence is TGTGCCATCAGTGAGTTGGACAGGCCCACTGAAGCTTTCTTT. Encoded protein: CAISELDRPTEAFF. This sequence joins TRBV10-3 and TRBJ1-1, with TRBD1 matching 7 bases. Trimming removed 1 base from V and 4 bases from J; junction bases left unmatched: 3. This CDR3 spans 14 amino acids. The germline V gene encodes CDR1 ENHRY and CDR2 SYGVKD.

The chain recombines TRBV2 with TRBJ2-1, with 13 bases that match TRBD2. Germline trimming cut 5 bases from V and 6 bases from J; bases unmatched to any gene: 7. The CDR3 extends over 16 amino acids. Germline V lookup: CDR1 SNHLY, CDR2 FYNNEI. The CDR3 loop reads CASSWQLAGGLNEQFF. Written as DNA, the CDR3 is TGTGCCAGCAGTTGGCAACTAGCGGGGGGGCTCAATGAGCAGTTCTTC.

This clone was found a few times. As DNA, the CDR3 is TGTGCCAGCAGTGGGCAGGACAGGGGTTTCTATGGCTACACCTTC. Its translation is CASSGQDRGFYGYTF. The chain links TRBV2 to TRBJ1-2; 9 bases are shared with TRBD1. Trimming cost V 4 bases and J 4 bases; bases outside gene matches: 7. The CDR3 runs 15 residues. Germline V gives CDR1 SNHLY, CDR2 FYNNEI.

The V gene is TRBV27, the J gene TRBJ1-1; 9 positions match TRBD1. The CDR3 loop spans 15 amino acids. The germline CDR1 and CDR2 sequences are MNHEY and SMNVEV (reference sequence). Losses at the gene ends were 1 base for V and 8 bases for J; bases not matched to a gene: 8. The CDR3, as DNA: TGTGCCAGCAGTTTATTTACAGGGGGCGCATCCGAAGCTTTCTTT. It translates to CASSLFTGGASEAFF.

The chain links TRBV3-1 (or the pseudogene TRBV3-2) to TRBJ2-7; TRBD1 matches 7 bases. The V gene end was trimmed by 1 base and the J gene end by 1 base; junction bases not matched to a gene: 7. There are 16 residues in the CDR3. CDR1 LGHDT and CDR2 YNNKEL come from the germline V gene (reference sequence). The CDR3 sequence is CASSQAKQGRSYEQYF. The CDR3 DNA sequence: TGTGCCAGCAGCCAAGCGAAACAGGGGCGATCCTACGAGCAGTACTTC.